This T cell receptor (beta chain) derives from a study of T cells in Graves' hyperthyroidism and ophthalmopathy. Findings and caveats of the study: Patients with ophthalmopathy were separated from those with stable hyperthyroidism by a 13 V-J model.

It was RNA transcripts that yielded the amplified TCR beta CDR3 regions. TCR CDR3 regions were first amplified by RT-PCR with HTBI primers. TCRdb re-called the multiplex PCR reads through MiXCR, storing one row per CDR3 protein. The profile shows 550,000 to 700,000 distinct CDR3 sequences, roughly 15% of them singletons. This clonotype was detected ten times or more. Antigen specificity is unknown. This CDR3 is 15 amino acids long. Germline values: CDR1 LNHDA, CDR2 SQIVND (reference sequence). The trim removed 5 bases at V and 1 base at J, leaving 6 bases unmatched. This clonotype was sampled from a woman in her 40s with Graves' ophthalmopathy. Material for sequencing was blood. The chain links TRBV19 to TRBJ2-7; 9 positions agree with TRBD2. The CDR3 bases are TGTGCCAGTAGTCTCCTAGCGGGAAAGTCCTACGAGCAGTACTTC. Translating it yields CASSLLAGKSYEQYF. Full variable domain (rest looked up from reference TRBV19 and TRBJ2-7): DGGITQSPKYLFRKEGQNVTLSCEQNLNHDAMYWYRQDPGQGLRLIYYSQIVNDFQKGDIAEGYSVSREKKESFPLTVTSAQKNPTAFYLCASSLLAGKSYEQYFGPGTRLTVT.